Shown below are 27 T cell receptor beta chains from a single sample sequenced in a study of cytomegalovirus exposure and HLA in healthy donors. Both 60 Vbeta primers and 13 Jbeta primers went into the PCR. Measured with immunoSEQ multiplex PCR; TCRdb has only the in-frame clones, and not every one. The sample holds over 75,000 clones, approximately 9% seen once. Sequencing was performed on PBMCs. All receptors come from a man over 45 in good health and CMV-seropositive.

This clone was seen only a few times. The chain has TRBV7-8 and TRBJ2-3, with 7 nucleotides matching TRBD1. The CDR3 is 14 residues long. J lost 5 bases, V lost 2 bases, and 4 bases had no gene match. The germline CDR1 and CDR2 sequences are SGHVS and FQNEAQ. The CDR3 spells CASSLNRGGDTQYF. The CDR3 coding sequence is TGTGCCAGCAGCTTAAACAGGGGTGGAGATACGCAGTATTTT.

The rearrangement joins TRBV7-9 to TRBJ2-3, with 9 bases matching TRBD1. With V trimmed by 5 bases and J by 4 bases, 7 bases remained unmatched. This CDR3 comprises 15 residues. Looked up from germline, CDR1 is SEHNR and CDR2 is FQNEAQ (reference sequence). Written as DNA, the CDR3 is TGTGCCAGCAGCGGTCTGGACAGGGGAGCAGATACGCAGTATTTT. Translating gives CASSGLDRGADTQYF.

The chain recombines TRBV6-1 with TRBJ1-3, with a weak D call TRBD1 (5 bases). V lost 0 bases, J lost 3 bases, and 9 bases lay in between. The length of the CDR3 is 15 residues. The germline gives CDR1 MNHNS, CDR2 SASEGT. The DNA of the CDR3 is TGTGCCAGCAGTGAAGCGCAGGGTTTTGGAAACACCATATATTTT. Translated, it gives CASSEAQGFGNTIYF.

This clone was counted only a few times. The chain joins TRBV5-1 to TRBJ1-1; the D gene is possibly TRBD1 (6 bases). Germline V CDR1 and CDR2: SGHRS, YFSETQ. This CDR3 contains 17 residues. With 0 bases removed from V and 0 bases from J, the gap between germline ends came to 15 bases. The CDR3 spells CASSLAGTGPMNTEAFF. DNA of the CDR3: TGCGCCAGCAGCTTGGCGGGCACAGGGCCCATGAACACTGAAGCTTTCTTT.

This chain links TRBV19 with TRBJ2-1; D is possibly TRBD2 (6 bases). This CDR3 contains 13 residues. Trimming cost V 3 bases and J 9 bases, with 12 bases left between them. CDR1 is LNHDA and CDR2 is SQIVND in the germline V gene (reference sequence). Written as DNA, the CDR3 is TGTGCCAGTAGTATTGTATCGGGAGCTGAGCAGTTCTTC. Amino acid sequence: CASSIVSGAEQFF.

This clone has only a few counts. The gene calls are TRBV6-5 and TRBJ1-2; tentative D call: TRBD1 (5 bases). From germline, CDR1 is MNHEY and CDR2 SVGAGI. This CDR3 contains 12 residues. V gave up 8 bases and J gave up 7 bases, with 14 bases separating them. CDR3 amino acids: CASFWGSGGYTF. CDR3 nucleotides: TGTGCCAGCTTCTGGGGCTCTGGTGGCTACACCTTC.

In its sample, this clone was seen once. J is TRBJ2-3 and V is TRBV27; 14 bases line up with TRBD2. Losses at the gene ends were 4 bases for V and 2 bases for J; bases not matched to a gene: 5. There are 17 residues in the CDR3. CDR1 is MNHEY, CDR2 SMNVEV, per germline (reference sequence). CDR3 coding DNA: TGTGCCAGCAGTTCGAGACTAGCGGGAGGGCCCACAGATACGCAGTATTTT. Translating gives CASSSRLAGGPTDTQYF.

This CDR3 reads CASSEGTSGKETQYF. CDR3 nucleotide sequence: TGCGCCAGCAGCGAGGGGACTAGCGGTAAAGAGACCCAGTACTTC. The chain combines TRBV5-1 with TRBJ2-5; TRBD2 matches 11 bases. This CDR3 spans 15 amino acids. CDR1 and CDR2 from the germline V gene are SGHRS and YFSETQ. The V segment lost 4 bases and the J segment 3 bases; nucleotides outside the gene matches: 5.

Only a few counts were recorded for this clone. The chain carries TRBV6-6 and TRBJ2-5; maybe TRBD1 (6 bases). From germline, CDR1 is MNHNY and CDR2 SVGAGI (reference sequence). The CDR3 runs 14 residues. Deletions cut 3 bases from V and 3 bases from J, with 11 bases between. The CDR3 DNA reads as TGTGCCAGCAGTTATCGGTCAGGGGAAGAGACCCAGTACTTC. Translation gives CASSYRSGEETQYF.

This sequence joins TRBV6-5 and TRBJ2-2; weak D call: TRBD2 (7 bases). The CDR3 totals 15 residues. V was clipped by 1 base and J by 7 bases, with 13 bases between them. Germline values: CDR1 MNHEY, CDR2 SVGAGI. The DNA for the CDR3 is TGTGCCAGCAGTTACTTATCAGGGGAGGGCGGGGAGCTGTTTTTT. It specifies CASSYLSGEGGELFF.

In this sample, this clone turned up many times. The genes are TRBV28 and TRBJ2-7; no clear D. The CDR3 covers 14 residues. Germline-derived CDR1 and CDR2 are MDHEN and SYDVKM. Trimming cost V 6 bases and J 2 bases, with 14 bases left between them. The CDR3 sequence is CASSLAGSAYEQYF. DNA for the CDR3: TGTGCCAGCAGCTTAGCCGGGTCGGCCTACGAGCAGTACTTC.

In its sample, this clone was seen a few times. The chain links TRBV5-5 to TRBJ1-4, with 9 positions matching TRBD1. The CDR3 extends over 18 amino acids. Unmatched junction bases numbered 9, after V lost 1 base and J lost 2 bases. The germline gives CDR1 SGHKS, CDR2 YYEKEE (reference sequence). CDR3 DNA sequence: TGTGCCAGCAGCTTGTTCGATACAGGGGGCCGGACTAATGAAAAACTGTTTTTT. Its translation is CASSLFDTGGRTNEKLFF.

This sequence joins TRBV19 and TRBJ1-4, with 7 bases lining up with TRBD1. In germline, CDR1 is LNHDA, CDR2 SQIVND (reference sequence). This CDR3 is built from 14 residues. With V trimmed by 5 bases and J by 4 bases, 4 bases remained unmatched. The CDR3 reads CASSAGQNNEKLFF. The CDR3 nucleotides are TGTGCCAGTAGTGCGGGACAGAATAATGAAAAACTGTTTTTT.

The genes are TRBV30 and TRBJ2-1; 13 bases match TRBD2. Germline trimming cut 8 bases from V and 14 bases from J; bases unmatched to any gene: 9. In germline, CDR1 is GTSNPN, CDR2 SVGIG (reference sequence). The CDR3 length is 12 residues. CDR3 region: CAGRLAGGKKFF. The CDR3 DNA is TGTGCCGGCCGACTAGCGGGAGGCAAGAAGTTCTTC. Full variable domain (missing parts from reference TRBV30 and TRBJ2-1): SQTIHQWPATLVQPVGSPLSLECTVEGTSNPNLYWYRQAAGRGLQLLFYSVGIGQISSEVPQNLSASRPQDRQFILSSKKLLLSDSGFYLCAGRLAGGKKFFGPGTRLTVL.

DNA of the CDR3: TGTGCCAGCAGCTCACGGACAAGCTACTACGAGCAGTACTTC. Its protein product is CASSSRTSYYEQYF. The J gene is TRBJ2-7, the V gene TRBV13, with TRBD1 as a possible D gene (5 bases). V shed 4 bases and J shed 3 bases, with 13 bases lying between them. CDR3 size: 14 residues. Germline loops: CDR1 PRHDT, CDR2 FYEKMQ (reference sequence).

This clone was detected a few times. V and J are TRBV28 and TRBJ2-1; 10 positions match TRBD1. V shed 1 base and J 8 bases; nucleotides not matched to a gene: 8. Per germline, CDR1 MDHEN and CDR2 SYDVKM. This CDR3 spans 16 amino acids. The CDR3 coding sequence is TGTGCCAGCAGTTTATCTTGGGACAGGGGTTTCGATGAGCAGTTCTTC. It encodes CASSLSWDRGFDEQFF.

This clone was observed a few times. The V gene is TRBV10-3, the J gene TRBJ1-6, with a tentative D call TRBD1 (6 bases). Germline CDR1 reads ENHRY; CDR2 reads SYGVKD. The CDR3 has 15 amino acids. Trimming removed 5 bases at V and 5 bases at J, with 13 bases between. CDR3 amino acids: CAISLRDINNSPLHF. The CDR3 region has the DNA TGTGCCATCAGTCTCCGGGACATCAATAATTCACCCCTCCACTTT.

This clone was picked up a small number of times. This chain uses TRBV7-3 with TRBJ2-2; 10 bases are shared with TRBD1. Unmatched junction bases numbered 12, after V lost 4 bases and J lost 7 bases. The CDR3 has 17 amino acids. Germline lookup yields CDR1 SGHTA and CDR2 FQGTGA. The CDR3: CASSSSGTGVRGGELFF. CDR3 in DNA: TGTGCCAGCAGCTCATCCGGGACAGGGGTTCGTGGCGGGGAGCTGTTTTTT.

This clone has more than one count but fewer than ten. This chain links TRBV27 with TRBJ2-7; 8 nucleotides match TRBD1. CDR3 length: 15 residues. Germline CDR1 is MNHEY and CDR2 is SMNVEV (reference sequence). With V trimmed by 3 bases and J by 3 bases, 7 bases remained unmatched. CDR3 DNA: TGTGCCAGCAGTTTCTCCCGACAGGGGATCTACGAGCAGTACTTC. Translated: CASSFSRQGIYEQYF.

Only a few counts were recorded for this clone. The J gene is TRBJ2-7, the V gene TRBV5-1; 10 nucleotides align to TRBD1. CDR3 length: 15 amino acids. Germline CDR1 and CDR2: SGHRS and YFSETQ. V shed 0 bases, J shed 6 bases, and the junction held 6 bases outside the gene matches. CDR3 nucleotides: TGCGCCAGCAGCTTGGAGGGACAGGGGATGGGCGAGCAGTACTTC. It translates to CASSLEGQGMGEQYF.

This clone was counted only a few times. The genes are TRBV6-6 and TRBJ2-6; D perhaps matches TRBD1 (6 bases). CDR3 length: 15 amino acids. Germline V gives CDR1 MNHNY, CDR2 SVGAGI (reference sequence). V shed 6 bases and J shed 0 bases, with 9 bases lying between them. The CDR3, as DNA: TGTGCCAGCAGCAGGGACATCTCTGGGGCCAACGTCCTGACTTTC. It specifies CASSRDISGANVLTF.

The V and J genes are TRBV5-4 and TRBJ2-1, with a possible D match to TRBD1 (5 bases). The CDR3 is made up of 17 amino acids. Germline CDR1 SGHNT, CDR2 YYREEE (reference sequence). Trimming stripped 0 bases from V and 5 bases from J, with 18 bases between. The CDR3 DNA reads as TGTGCCAGCAGCTTGGTAGTTGGGCAGGGAAACGACAATGAGCAGTTCTTC. Protein sequence: CASSLVVGQGNDNEQFF. Using reference TRBV5-4 and TRBJ2-1 for the parts outside the CDR3, the full variable domain is ETGVTQSPTHLIKTRGQQVTLRCSSQSGHNTVSWYQQALGQGPQFIFQYYREEENGRGNFPPRFSGLQFPNYSSELNVNALELDDSALYLCASSLVVGQGNDNEQFFGPGTRLTVL.

The chain links TRBV5-4 to TRBJ2-2, with TRBD2 as a possible D gene (6 bases). The CDR3 length is 15 residues. V gave up 2 bases and J gave up 6 bases, with 14 bases separating them. In germline, CDR1 is SGHNT, CDR2 YYREEE (reference sequence). CDR3 in amino acids: CASSFAIGEAGELFF. The CDR3 DNA sequence: TGTGCCAGCAGCTTCGCGATAGGGGAGGCCGGGGAGCTGTTTTTT.

The rearrangement joins TRBV19 to TRBJ2-1, with 9 bases that match TRBD2. The germline V gene has CDR1 LNHDA and CDR2 SQIVND (reference sequence). Trimming removed 5 bases from V and 4 bases from J; junction bases left unmatched: 9. The CDR3 is 16 amino acids. The CDR3 loop reads CASSSYSSGDYNEQFF. In DNA form, the CDR3 reads TGTGCCAGTAGTTCCTATTCTAGCGGGGATTACAATGAGCAGTTCTTC.

This clone has a count of ten or more. The chain combines TRBV7-9 with TRBJ2-5, with 7 bases matching TRBD2. Per the germline V gene, CDR1 is SEHNR and CDR2 is FQNEAQ (reference sequence). The V and J ends lost 5 bases and 4 bases, in that order; junction bases with no gene match: 13. There are 16 residues in the CDR3. The CDR3 reads CASSEGRGVRGETQYF. The CDR3 region has the DNA TGTGCCAGCAGCGAAGGCCGGGGGGTACGGGGAGAGACCCAGTACTTC.

The V and J genes are TRBV10-3 and TRBJ1-2; 8 bases are a match to TRBD1. Germline V gene lookup returns CDR1 ENHRY and CDR2 SYGVKD. This CDR3 comprises 11 residues. V shed 11 bases and J 5 bases; nucleotides not matched to a gene: 4. The CDR3, as DNA: TGTGCCGCTACAGGGGGGTATGGCTACACCTTC. Encoded protein: CAATGGYGYTF.

The table lists this clone with a few counts. The J gene is TRBJ2-2, the V gene TRBV7-3, with 9 nucleotides matching TRBD1. Germline V gene data show CDR1 as SGHTA and CDR2 as FQGTGA. Losses at the gene ends were 8 bases for V and 3 bases for J; bases not matched to a gene: 1. The CDR3 has 13 residues. The CDR3 DNA is TGTGCCAGCGGACAGGGGTACACCGGGGAGCTGTTTTTT. It codes for CASGQGYTGELFF.